This T cell receptor (beta chain) was captured by sequencing in a study of OX40 agonist ivuxolimab in advanced cancers. At the level of the study: A mean age of approximately 60 years, range roughly 20 to 80, was recorded, and roughly 80% were male.

The table came from immunoSEQ multiplex PCR; TCRdb's copy has only in-frame clones and leaves some out. The table lists tens of thousands of clones, 70% to 90% of them singletons. CDR1 and CDR2 (germline): KGHSH, LQKENI. The germline V and J ends were trimmed by 6 bases and 0 bases, with 8 bases remaining between them. The CDR3 runs 14 residues. The source of this sequence is an adult with an advanced solid tumor such as melanoma, head and neck, liver or kidney cancer. Source: CD4+ or CD8+ T cells sorted from blood, taken in a trial of the OX40 agonist ivuxolimab. The V gene is TRBV18, the J gene TRBJ2-2; D is uncertain. As DNA, the CDR3 is TGTGCCAGCTCCGGAATAGCGAACACCGGGGAGCTGTTTTTT. Translating it yields CASSGIANTGELFF.